Following are 10 T cell receptor beta chains from one sample sequenced in a study of shared clonotypes between healthy human individuals. TCRdb's table, derived via immunoSEQ multiplex PCR, lists solely in-frame clones and lacks some. Of about 2.3 million clones detected, approximately 93% appear once; the ten largest clones hold 0.35% to 0.45%. Sample: naive CD4+ T cells from PBMCs. Documented subset: CD45RA+ positively selected. Receptors were obtained from a man between 18 and 35 years old in good health. Some clones in this sample may be carry-over from other donors' samples.

V gene TRBV7-3 combines with J gene TRBJ2-2; D is uncertain. The CDR3 totals 15 residues. Germline lookup yields CDR1 SGHTA and CDR2 FQGTGA. Trimming cost V 4 bases and J 5 bases, with 14 bases left between them. The CDR3 region is CASSSLPWSTGELFF. The DNA of the CDR3 is TGTGCCAGCAGCTCACTCCCGTGGTCTACCGGGGAGCTGTTTTTT.

This chain uses TRBV7-2 with TRBJ2-3, with 7 nucleotides matching TRBD2. Trimming cost V 1 base and J 6 bases; bases outside gene matches: 10. The CDR3 sequence is 16 residues long. Germline values: CDR1 SGHTA, CDR2 FQGNSA. The CDR3 nucleotides read TGTGCCAGCAGCTTAGAGCGCGGGAGAGGTTCCGATACGCAGTATTTT. Amino acids: CASSLERGRGSDTQYF.

The chain carries TRBV11-3 and TRBJ2-1, with D tentatively TRBD2 (5 bases). The germline V gene encodes CDR1 SGHNT and CDR2 YENEEA. V lost 5 bases, J lost 5 bases, and 13 bases lay in between. The CDR3 is 14 amino acids. The CDR3 protein is CASSPAAGNNEQFF. CDR3 DNA sequence: TGTGCCAGCAGCCCCGCCGCCGGGAACAATGAGCAGTTCTTC. The variable domain in full, with the rest retrieved from reference TRBV11-3 and TRBJ2-1, is EAGVVQSPRYKIIEKKQPVAFWCNPISGHNTLYWYLQNLGQGPELLIRYENEEAVDDSQLPKDRFSAERLKGVDSTLKIQPAELGDSAVYLCASSPAAGNNEQFFGPGTRLTVL.

CDR3 in DNA: TGTGCCAGCAGCCCTGGCCTTCGTGACCCAGAGCAGGGCTACACCTTC. It translates to CASSPGLRDPEQGYTF. The rearrangement uses TRBV11-2 and TRBJ1-2; D unresolved. CDR1 and CDR2 from the germline V gene are SGHAT and FQNNGV. V lost 5 bases and J lost 8, with 24 bases in between. The CDR3 runs to 16 residues.

The chain couples TRBV28 to TRBJ1-4; D is unresolved. This CDR3 region has 18 residues. The ends were cut back, 6 bases at V and 5 bases at J, with 25 bases in the middle. Per germline, CDR1 MDHEN and CDR2 SYDVKM. The CDR3 is CASSPFWSSTGSNEKLFF. For the CDR3, the DNA is TGTGCCAGCAGCCCCTTTTGGAGTTCGACGGGCTCCAATGAAAAACTGTTTTTT.

V is TRBV5-5 and J is TRBJ2-5; possibly TRBD1 for D (6 bases). CDR3 length: 16 residues. The germline CDR1 and CDR2 sequences are SGHKS and YYEKEE (reference sequence). V lost 4 bases to trimming and J lost 0 bases, with 16 bases between them. Here the CDR3 DNA reads TGTGCCAGCAGCGTGATCAGCGCAGGGGACCAAGAGACCCAGTACTTC. Translated: CASSVISAGDQETQYF.

The chain employs TRBV27 and TRBJ1-6, with 7 bases matching TRBD1. The V gene end was trimmed by 4 bases and the J gene end by 8 bases; junction bases not matched to a gene: 5. The length of the CDR3 is 14 residues. Germline V gives CDR1 MNHEY, CDR2 SMNVEV (reference sequence). CDR3 region: CASSSRDSDSPLHF. The DNA of the CDR3 is TGTGCCAGCAGTTCCCGGGACAGCGATTCACCCCTCCACTTT.

This clone showed up just once. The genes are TRBV5-1 and TRBJ2-5; 8 bases agree with TRBD1. This CDR3 is built from 17 residues. J was trimmed by 5 bases and V by 0 bases; bases with no gene match: 12. From germline, CDR1 is SGHRS and CDR2 YFSETQ. The CDR3 sequence is CASSLARDRPTGETQYF. The CDR3 nucleotides are TGCGCCAGCAGCTTGGCTCGGGACAGGCCTACCGGGGAGACCCAGTACTTC. The whole variable domain, remainder taken from reference TRBV5-1 and TRBJ2-5, is KAGVTQTPRYLIKTRGQQVTLSCSPISGHRSVSWYQQTPGQGLQFLFEYFSETQRNKGNFPGRFSGRQFSNSRSEMNVSTLELGDSALYLCASSLARDRPTGETQYFGPGTRLLVL.

The chain has TRBV5-4 and TRBJ2-7, with 7 bases aligning to TRBD1. Germline lookup yields CDR1 SGHNT and CDR2 YYREEE (reference sequence). J gave up 9 bases and V 4 bases, and 10 bases lay outside the gene matches. The CDR3 extends over 13 amino acids. DNA of the CDR3: TGTGCCAGCAGCGCGGACAGGCCAGAAGGGCAGTACTTC. Protein product: CASSADRPEGQYF.

The rearrangement uses TRBV27 and TRBJ2-5; D gene uncertain. Germline assignment: CDR1 MNHEY and CDR2 SMNVEV (reference sequence). The CDR3 consists of 13 residues. V shed 3 bases and J shed 2 bases, with 7 bases lying between them. Here the CDR3 DNA reads TGTGCCAGCAGTTTTACAGCTCAAGAGACCCAGTACTTC. Its protein product is CASSFTAQETQYF.